This TCR beta chain was sequenced during a study of blood T cell repertoires in COVID-19. Study information: The study drew acute and convalescent COVID-19 samples from the United States, Italy and Spain. T cells, B-cell-depleted T cells, or PBMCs supplied cDNA or gDNA.

This CDR3 is 15 amino acids long. Trimming pared 0 bases from V and 0 bases from J, leaving 7 bases between. CDR1 LNHDA and CDR2 SQIVND come from the germline V gene (reference sequence). In the authors' workflow: Amplification of reference gene primers provided the estimated nucleated cell counts. Produced via immunoSEQ multiplex PCR; TCRdb's table is partial and in-frame only. V, J and clone size are taken as reported in that table, and D and trimming were inferred from the DNA itself. This sample yields approximately 170,000 clones, of which about 85% are seen a single time; 13% belongs to the top ten.

The rearrangement uses TRBV19 and TRBJ2-3, with a possible D match to TRBD2 (5 bases). Sequencing was done on a sample of peripheral blood. This TCR was sampled from an older man who had recovered from COVID-19. This chain's CDR3 is CASSIEADSTDTQYF. The CDR3 nucleotides are TGTGCCAGTAGTATAGAAGCGGACAGCACAGATACGCAGTATTTT. The variable domain in full, completed from reference TRBV19 and TRBJ2-3, reads DGGITQSPKYLFRKEGQNVTLSCEQNLNHDAMYWYRQDPGQGLRLIYYSQIVNDFQKGDIAEGYSVSREKKESFPLTVTSAQKNPTAFYLCASSIEADSTDTQYFGPGTRLTVL.